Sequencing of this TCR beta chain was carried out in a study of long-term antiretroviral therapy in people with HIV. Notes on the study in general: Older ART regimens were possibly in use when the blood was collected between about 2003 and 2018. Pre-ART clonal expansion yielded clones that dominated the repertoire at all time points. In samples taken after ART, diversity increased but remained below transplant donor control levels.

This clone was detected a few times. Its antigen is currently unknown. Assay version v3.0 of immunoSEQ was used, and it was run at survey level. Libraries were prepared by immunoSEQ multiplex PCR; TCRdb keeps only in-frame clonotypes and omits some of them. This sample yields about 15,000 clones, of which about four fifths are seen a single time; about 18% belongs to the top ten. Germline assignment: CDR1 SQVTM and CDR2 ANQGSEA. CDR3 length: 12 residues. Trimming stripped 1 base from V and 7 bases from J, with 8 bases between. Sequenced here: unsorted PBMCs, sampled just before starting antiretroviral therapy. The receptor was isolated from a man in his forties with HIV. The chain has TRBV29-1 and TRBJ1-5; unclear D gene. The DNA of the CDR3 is TGCAGCGTTGAAGGGCCGGGACAGCCCCAGCATTTT. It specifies CSVEGPGQPQHF.